This T cell receptor beta chain stems from a study of blood T cell repertoires in COVID-19. In the study overall: PBMCs, B-cell-depleted T cells, or T cells provided the cDNA or gDNA that made up the material.

How the authors handled the data: By means of reference gene primer amplification, nucleated cell counts were estimated. Sequencing was performed with immunoSEQ multiplex PCR; in TCRdb, only in-frame clones are kept and a portion is missing. That table gives V, J and clone size, and the DNA gave D and trimming. Among under 500,000 clones, roughly 87% were seen once, and the ten largest hold around 1.8%. V was clipped by 6 bases and J by 2 bases, with 17 bases between them. The CDR3 is made up of 15 amino acids. Germline CDR1 LNHDA, CDR2 SQIVND (reference sequence). The material sequenced was PBMCs or T cells enriched from blood (not recorded which). The chain joins TRBV19 to TRBJ2-7, with a tentative D call TRBD1 (5 bases). This TCR derives from a young woman with acute COVID-19. This chain's CDR3 is CASSITPDRTYEQYF. The CDR3 DNA sequence: TGTGCCAGTAGCATCACCCCCGACAGAACCTACGAGCAGTACTTC. The variable domain in full, with the rest retrieved from reference TRBV19 and TRBJ2-7, is DGGITQSPKYLFRKEGQNVTLSCEQNLNHDAMYWYRQDPGQGLRLIYYSQIVNDFQKGDIAEGYSVSREKKESFPLTVTSAQKNPTAFYLCASSITPDRTYEQYFGPGTRLTVT.